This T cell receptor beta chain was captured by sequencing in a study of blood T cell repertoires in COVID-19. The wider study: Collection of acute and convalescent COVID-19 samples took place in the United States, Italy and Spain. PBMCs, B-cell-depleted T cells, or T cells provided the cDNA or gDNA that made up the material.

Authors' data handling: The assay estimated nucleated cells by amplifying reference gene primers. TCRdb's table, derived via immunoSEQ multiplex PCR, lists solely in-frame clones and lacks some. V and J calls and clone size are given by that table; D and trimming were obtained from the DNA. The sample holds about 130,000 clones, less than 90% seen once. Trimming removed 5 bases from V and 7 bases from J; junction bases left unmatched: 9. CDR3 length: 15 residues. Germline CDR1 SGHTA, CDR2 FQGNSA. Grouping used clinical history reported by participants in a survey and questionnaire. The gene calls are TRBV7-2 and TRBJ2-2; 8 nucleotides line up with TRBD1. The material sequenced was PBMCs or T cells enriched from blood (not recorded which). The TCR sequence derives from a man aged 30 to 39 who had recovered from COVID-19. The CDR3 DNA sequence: TGTGCCAGCAGCCCGTGGACAGGGTCGCGCGGGGAGCTGTTTTTT. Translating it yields CASSPWTGSRGELFF. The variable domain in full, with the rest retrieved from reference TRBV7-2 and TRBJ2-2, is GAGVSQSPSNKVTEKGKDVELRCDPISGHTALYWYRQSLGQGLEFLIYFQGNSAPDKSGLPSDRFSAERTGGSVSTLTIQRTQQEDSAVYLCASSPWTGSRGELFFGEGSRLTVL.